Below are 11 T cell receptor beta chains sequenced from a single sample in a study of blood T cell repertoires in COVID-19. Sequencing used immunoSEQ multiplex PCR; TCRdb keeps in-frame clones, though not all of them. Among tens of thousands of clones listed, more than 80% were seen once. Sequencing used peripheral blood. The receptors come from a woman of 80 years or more with acute or convalescent COVID-19.

In this sample, this clone turned up a few times. CDR3 residues: CASSQGPPYNEQFF. The CDR3 bases are TGTGCCAGTAGTCAGGGGCCACCCTACAATGAGCAGTTCTTC. This chain links TRBV19 with TRBJ2-1; TRBD1 is a possible D gene (6 bases). The V end lost 5 bases, the J end lost 2 bases, and 10 bases lay between the germline ends. There are 14 residues in the CDR3. CDR1 and CDR2 (germline): LNHDA, SQIVND (reference sequence).

This clone was observed many times. The chain joins TRBV6-5 to TRBJ1-6, with D uncertain. CDR1 is MNHEY and CDR2 is SVGAGI in the germline V gene. The CDR3 loop spans 13 amino acids. V was shortened by 6 bases and J by 4 bases, with 7 bases between the two germline ends. The CDR3 loop is CASRFGYNSPLHF. The CDR3 coding sequence is TGTGCCAGCAGGTTCGGGTATAATTCACCCCTCCACTTT.

The gene calls are TRBV7-6 and TRBJ1-6; maybe TRBD1 (6 bases). Trimming took off 1 base at V and 10 bases at J, with 14 bases between the two ends. The germline gives CDR1 SGHVS, CDR2 FNYEAQ. The CDR3 is made up of 15 amino acids. In DNA form, the CDR3 reads TGTGCCAGCAGCTTAGGAAGCAGGGGCAGCTCACCCCTCCACTTT. It codes for CASSLGSRGSSPLHF.

V is TRBV3-1 (or the pseudogene TRBV3-2) and J is TRBJ2-3; 9 nucleotides line up with TRBD2. This CDR3 has 16 residues. J gave up 1 base and V 1 base, and 3 bases lay outside the gene matches. Germline V CDR1 and CDR2: LGHDT, YNNKEL (reference sequence). In nucleotides, the CDR3 is TGTGCCAGCAGCCAAGGGAGGACTAGCGGCACAGATACGCAGTATTTT. Amino acid sequence: CASSQGRTSGTDTQYF.

This clone has only one observation. The V and J genes are TRBV28 and TRBJ2-7; a possible D gene is TRBD1 (5 bases). The CDR3 spans 14 residues. Germline V CDR1 and CDR2: MDHEN, SYDVKM. Trimming took 7 bases from V and 3 from J, leaving 16 bases between them. CDR3 coding DNA: TGTGCCAGCAAGGGTAGACTGGACATCTACGAGCAGTACTTC. Translated: CASKGRLDIYEQYF.

The J gene is TRBJ2-3, the V gene TRBV9; D might be TRBD2 (6 bases). Trimming left V 7 bases short and J 0 bases short, with 15 bases between. The CDR3 is 15 amino acids. Germline V gene data show CDR1 as SGDLS and CDR2 as YYNGEE. The CDR3 sequence is CASGAGGPSTDTQYF. The CDR3, as DNA: TGTGCCAGCGGGGCTGGAGGGCCGAGCACAGATACGCAGTATTTT.

This clone occurred a few times. The V call is TRBV4-3, the J call TRBJ2-1; TRBD2 agrees at 12 bases. V lost 2 bases, J lost 8 bases, and 4 bases stayed unmatched. The CDR3 contains 15 residues. Germline V lookup: CDR1 LGHNA, CDR2 YSLEER. This CDR3 reads CASSQLAGGVHEQFF. CDR3 bases: TGCGCCAGCAGCCAACTAGCGGGAGGGGTACATGAGCAGTTCTTC.

CDR3 sequence reads: CASSHRAQAPGNSPLHF. The CDR3 DNA sequence: TGTGCCAGCTCACACCGGGCACAGGCGCCCGGTAATTCACCCCTCCACTTT. The chain has TRBV18 and TRBJ1-6, with D possibly TRBD1 on 5 matching bases. The CDR3 is 17 amino acids. The V end was cut by 4 bases, the J end by 6 bases, with 19 bases between. Per the germline V gene, CDR1 is KGHSH and CDR2 is LQKENI.

The chain is built from TRBV6-2 or TRBV6-3 and TRBJ2-1; 12 bases line up with TRBD2. This CDR3 is built from 15 residues. The germline gives CDR1 MNHEY, CDR2 SVGEGT. J lost 5 bases, V lost 2 bases, and 1 base had no gene match. CDR3 sequence reads: CASSYLAGGHNEQFF. The CDR3 coding sequence is TGTGCCAGCAGTTACCTAGCGGGAGGGCACAATGAGCAGTTCTTC.

This clone showed up just a few times. The chain recombines TRBV7-9 with TRBJ2-1, with D perhaps TRBD1 (6 bases). Germline values: CDR1 SEHNR, CDR2 FQNEAQ (reference sequence). CDR3 length: 15 residues. V was trimmed by 2 bases and J by 3 bases, leaving 11 bases between them. The CDR3 protein is CASSLLQGSYNEQFF. Written as DNA, the CDR3 is TGTGCCAGCAGCTTACTACAGGGTAGCTACAATGAGCAGTTCTTC.

The chain joins TRBV27 to TRBJ2-1, with TRBD2 matching 16 bases. This CDR3 region has 20 residues. Germline CDR1 reads MNHEY; CDR2 reads SMNVEV (reference sequence). Losses at the gene ends were 6 bases for V and 6 bases for J; bases not matched to a gene: 17. CDR3 nucleotide sequence: TGTGCCAGCAGGCCTTACGCGGGACTAGCGGGAGGGTTGACTGTCAATGAGCAGTTCTTC. This sequence encodes CASRPYAGLAGGLTVNEQFF.